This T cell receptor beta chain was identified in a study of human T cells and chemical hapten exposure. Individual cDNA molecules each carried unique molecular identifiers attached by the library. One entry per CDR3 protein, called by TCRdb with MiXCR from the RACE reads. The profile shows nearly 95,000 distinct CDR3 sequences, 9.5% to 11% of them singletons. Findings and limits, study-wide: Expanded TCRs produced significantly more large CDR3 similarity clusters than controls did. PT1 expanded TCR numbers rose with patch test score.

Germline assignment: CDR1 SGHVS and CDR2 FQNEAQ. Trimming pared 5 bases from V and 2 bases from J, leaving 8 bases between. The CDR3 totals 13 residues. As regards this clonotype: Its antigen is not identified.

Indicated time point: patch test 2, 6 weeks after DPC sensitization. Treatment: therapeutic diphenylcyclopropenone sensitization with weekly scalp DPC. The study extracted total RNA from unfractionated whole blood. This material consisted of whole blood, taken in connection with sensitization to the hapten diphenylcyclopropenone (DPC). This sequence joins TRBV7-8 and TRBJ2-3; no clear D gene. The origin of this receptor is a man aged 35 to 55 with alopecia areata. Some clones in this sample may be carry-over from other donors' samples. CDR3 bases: TGTGCCAGCAGCCCCGGGCCCACAGATACGCAGTATTTT. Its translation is CASSPGPTDTQYF.